Shown below are 13 T cell receptor beta chains from a single sample sequenced in a study of control samples from healthy donors and cancer patients. Data came from immunoSEQ multiplex PCR; TCRdb stores just in-frame clones and leaves some out. The sample yields approximately 150,000 clones, roughly 93% seen once. The specimen was blood. The source is a man aged 18 to 29 in good health.

This CDR3 is CASSPLDNTGELFF. CDR3 in DNA: TGCGCCAGCAGTCCACTAGATAACACCGGGGAGCTGTTTTTT. This chain uses TRBV5-1 with TRBJ2-2, with D perhaps TRBD2 (5 bases). Germline assignment: CDR1 SGHRS and CDR2 YFSETQ. V lost 5 bases, J lost 2 bases, and 10 bases lay in between. CDR3 size: 14 residues.

The chain joins TRBV28 to TRBJ2-1, with 9 bases aligning to TRBD1. Germline V lookup: CDR1 MDHEN, CDR2 SYDVKM. With 5 bases clipped from V and 8 bases from J, the junction kept 13 bases outside the gene matches. The CDR3 runs to 16 residues. The CDR3 DNA is TGTGCCAGCAGTCTTCAGAGGGACAGGGTTCAGTATGAGCAGTTCTTC. This codes for CASSLQRDRVQYEQFF. Combining the CDR3 with reference TRBV28 and TRBJ2-1 gives the whole variable domain DVKVTQSSRYLVKRTGEKVFLECVQDMDHENMFWYRQDPGLGLRLIYFSYDVKMKEKGDIPEGYSVSREKKERFSLILESASTNQTSMYLCASSLQRDRVQYEQFFGPGTRLTVL.

The V and J genes are TRBV5-1 and TRBJ1-2, with D maybe TRBD1 (6 bases). This CDR3 is 13 amino acids long. V lost 2 bases to trimming and J lost 4 bases, with 9 bases between them. The V gene's germline CDR1 is SGHRS and CDR2 YFSETQ. This CDR3 is CASSFNRAYGYTF. As DNA, the CDR3 is TGCGCCAGCAGCTTTAACAGGGCCTATGGCTACACCTTC.

This clone is a singleton in its sample. A read error may produce the germline difference seen at one junction end. The chain couples TRBV27 to TRBJ1-2, with D tentatively TRBD1 (5 bases). Germline loops: CDR1 MNHEY, CDR2 SMNVEV (reference sequence). The CDR3 sequence is 15 residues long. CDR3 amino acids: CASTLRTGGSYGYTF. The CDR3 DNA sequence: TGTGCCAGCACTTTAAGGACGGGGGGGTCCTATGGCTACACCTTC.

The gene calls are TRBV7-6 and TRBJ2-5, with TRBD1 identical over 10 bases. J gave up 5 bases and V 4 bases, and 7 bases lay outside the gene matches. Germline V gene data show CDR1 as SGHVS and CDR2 as FNYEAQ. There are 15 residues in the CDR3. The CDR3, as DNA: TGTGCCAGCAGCTCTGACAGGGGGCGGTGGGAGACCCAGTACTTC. Protein sequence: CASSSDRGRWETQYF.

The chain joins TRBV6-1 to TRBJ1-1; 7 bases are shared with TRBD1. Germline CDR1 is MNHNS and CDR2 is SASEGT. The trim removed 2 bases at V and 8 bases at J, leaving 8 bases unmatched. This CDR3 is built from 14 residues. CDR3 sequence reads: CASSERSYRGEAFF. The DNA for the CDR3 is TGTGCCAGCAGTGAAAGATCCTACAGGGGAGAAGCTTTCTTT.

This clone was seen once. The rearrangement uses TRBV7-8 and TRBJ1-1; D call uncertain. Germline-derived CDR1 and CDR2 are SGHVS and FQNEAQ. Trimming shortened V by 5 bases and J by 8 bases, and 9 bases separated the two germline ends. The CDR3 contains 11 residues. The CDR3 spells CASSGGAEAFF. The CDR3 DNA is TGTGCCAGCAGCGGAGGTGCGGAAGCTTTCTTT.

This chain connects TRBV24-1 to TRBJ1-5; D remains ambiguous. V dropped 9 bases and J dropped 5 bases, with 13 bases sitting between them. The CDR3 extends over 13 amino acids. Germline values: CDR1 KGHDR, CDR2 SFDVKD. Here the CDR3 reads CATQVGFDQPQHF. The CDR3 DNA reads as TGTGCCACCCAGGTCGGTTTCGATCAGCCCCAGCATTTT.

This chain links TRBV7-9 with TRBJ2-5; tentative D call: TRBD1 (6 bases). V lost 8 bases and J 4 bases, leaving 11 bases between the germline ends. This CDR3 region has 12 residues. Germline assignment: CDR1 SEHNR and CDR2 FQNEAQ (reference sequence). CDR3 DNA: TGTGCCAGCGGCCTCAGGGGAGAGACCCAGTACTTC. Amino acid sequence: CASGLRGETQYF. Filled out from reference TRBV7-9 and TRBJ2-5, the complete variable domain reads DTGVSQNPRHKITKRGQNVTFRCDPISEHNRLYWYRQTLGQGPEFLTYFQNEAQLEKSRLLSDRFSAERPKGSFSTLEIQRTEQGDSAMYLCASGLRGETQYFGPGTRLLVL.

The rearrangement links TRBV4-2 to TRBJ1-5; 7 bases agree with TRBD1. This CDR3 region has 15 residues. V lost 4 bases, J lost 7 bases, and 10 bases stayed unmatched. CDR1 and CDR2 from the germline V gene are LGHNA and YNFKEQ. The DNA for the CDR3 is TGTGCCAGCAGCCCCCCCGGGACAGTCCCCCAGCCCCAGCATTTT. Encoded protein: CASSPPGTVPQPQHF.

In DNA, the CDR3 is TGTGCCAGCAGCTTAGCCACGGTGGGGAGGGATCAGCCCCAGCATTTT. As protein: CASSLATVGRDQPQHF. The rearrangement links TRBV7-2 to TRBJ1-5; D is undetermined. From germline, CDR1 is SGHTA and CDR2 FQGNSA. This CDR3 region has 16 residues. The ends were cut back, 0 bases at V and 5 bases at J, with 14 bases in the middle.

The chain has TRBV30 and TRBJ2-7; 9 bases are a match to TRBD1. V shed 1 base and J 5 bases; nucleotides not matched to a gene: 3. CDR3 size: 13 residues. From germline, CDR1 is GTSNPN and CDR2 SVGIG (reference sequence). The DNA for the CDR3 is TGTGCCTGGAGTGGGACAGGGGCCCACGAGCAGTACTTC. Translation gives CAWSGTGAHEQYF.

This clone has only a few counts. This rearrangement joins TRBV6-1 to TRBJ2-7; tentatively, D is TRBD1 or TRBD2 (6 bases each). V shed 3 bases and J shed 10 bases, with 16 bases lying between them. Germline V lookup: CDR1 MNHNS, CDR2 SASEGT. The CDR3 has 13 residues. The CDR3 sequence: CASSDPQGGGQYF. CDR3 coding DNA: TGTGCCAGCAGTGATCCCCAAGGGGGAGGACAGTACTTC.